In this sample, the clone carrying this T cell receptor (beta chain) turned up once. Original handling: Reference gene primer amplification gave nucleated cell count estimates. Sequenced by immunoSEQ multiplex PCR; TCRdb stores in-frame clones only, minus some. V and J calls and clone size are as listed in that table; D and trimming were resolved from the DNA. The sample yields approximately 220,000 clones, roughly 80% seen once. There are 14 residues in the CDR3. Trimming took 5 bases from V and 1 from J; bases not matched to a gene: 3. CDR1 is LNHDA and CDR2 is SQIVND in the germline V gene (reference sequence). These data are taken from a study of blood T cell repertoires in COVID-19. Study as a whole: The United States, Italy and Spain supplied acute and convalescent COVID-19 samples. T cells, B-cell-depleted T cells, or PBMCs provided the cDNA or gDNA that served as material.

V usage is TRBV19 and J usage is TRBJ2-7; the match to TRBD1 covers 9 bases. This TCR derives from an elderly woman with acute or convalescent COVID-19. Sequencing was carried out using peripheral blood. This CDR3 is CASSGQGNSYEQYF. The CDR3 DNA reads as TGTGCCAGTAGTGGACAGGGGAATTCCTACGAGCAGTACTTC.